This T cell receptor (beta chain) is drawn from a study of T cell responses to AZD1222 COVID-19 vaccine. Regarding the study as a whole: Across the whole spike, CD4 TCRs peaked at regions 160-218 and 743-854.

Per the germline V gene, CDR1 is KGHDR and CDR2 is SFDVKD. Trimming left V 3 bases short and J 0 bases short, with 8 bases between. The CDR3 totals 15 residues. Assay: immunoSEQ multiplex PCR; the TCRdb copy retains only in-frame clones and omits some. The profile shows tens of thousands of clones, nearly 90% of them singletons. As concerns this clone: Its specificity is unknown.

This clonotype originated in an adult who received the AZD1222 COVID-19 vaccine. The chain is built from TRBV24-1 and TRBJ2-1, with no clear D. The sequences come from peripheral blood, collected 28 days after the second AZD1222 dose. Written as DNA, the CDR3 is TGTGCCACCAGTGATCTGGTCAGCTCCTACAATGAGCAGTTCTTC. This codes for CATSDLVSSYNEQFF.